Listed here are 2 T cell receptor beta chains from one sample, sequenced in a study of blood T cells in healthy people across ages. Next came a second PCR, run for about 7 to 12 cycles, which used a sample-barcoded 5' primer along with a J-beta primer mix. TCRdb processed the 5' RACE reads anew with MiXCR; each CDR3 protein has one entry. The table lists approximately 730,000 distinct CDR3 sequences, roughly 41% of them singletons. The source material was blood. These TCRs come from a woman aged 55-70 years in good health.

V usage is TRBV7-8 and J usage is TRBJ2-1; 13 bases line up with TRBD2. V trimming: 5 bases; J trimming: 1 base; junction bases outside the gene matches: 5. Germline-derived CDR1 and CDR2 are SGHVS and FQNEAQ. The CDR3 has 17 residues. The DNA for the CDR3 is TGTGCCAGCAGCCCCGAGACTAGCGGGGGGTCCTACAATGAGCAGTTCTTC. Its translation: CASSPETSGGSYNEQFF.

The chain has TRBV7-2 and TRBJ2-1; D is unclear. CDR1 is SGHTA, CDR2 FQGNSA, per germline. The CDR3 has 12 amino acids. V gave up 6 bases and J gave up 3 bases, with 6 bases separating them. The CDR3: CASRRNYNEQFF. In DNA form, the CDR3 reads TGTGCCAGCAGACGTAACTACAATGAGCAGTTCTTC.